The present T cell receptor (beta chain) was sequenced within a study of memory CD4+ T cells and cytomegalovirus serostatus. Single viable CD3+CD4+CD8-CD45RO+ cells were sorted as the memory CD4+ T cells. Serum IgG to CMV pp150, pp28, p38 and p52 defined serostatus. CD4+ T cells were isolated by positive magnetic selection. As originally analysed: After removing out-of-frame reads, over 2 million distinct TCRbeta sequences remained. TCRdb's copy holds only in-frame clones and misses some; the assay was immunoSEQ multiplex PCR. From that table come the V and J calls and clone size; the DNA was used to work out D and trimming. In the table there are under 55,000 clones, about three quarters of which are singletons. Germline V gene sequence: CDR1 LGHNA, CDR2 YNFKEQ. Trimming cost V 1 base and J 5 bases, with 12 bases left between them. The CDR3 runs 16 residues. This clone was detected only a few times.

The sequenced sample was memory CD4+ T cells from blood. The rearrangement links TRBV4-2 to TRBJ1-6; TRBD1 might be the D (6 bases). The TCR sequence derives from an adult in good health and CMV-seropositive. The CDR3 spells CASSQAPGADNSPLHF. CDR3 in DNA: TGTGCCAGCAGCCAAGCTCCAGGGGCCGATAATTCACCCCTCCACTTT.